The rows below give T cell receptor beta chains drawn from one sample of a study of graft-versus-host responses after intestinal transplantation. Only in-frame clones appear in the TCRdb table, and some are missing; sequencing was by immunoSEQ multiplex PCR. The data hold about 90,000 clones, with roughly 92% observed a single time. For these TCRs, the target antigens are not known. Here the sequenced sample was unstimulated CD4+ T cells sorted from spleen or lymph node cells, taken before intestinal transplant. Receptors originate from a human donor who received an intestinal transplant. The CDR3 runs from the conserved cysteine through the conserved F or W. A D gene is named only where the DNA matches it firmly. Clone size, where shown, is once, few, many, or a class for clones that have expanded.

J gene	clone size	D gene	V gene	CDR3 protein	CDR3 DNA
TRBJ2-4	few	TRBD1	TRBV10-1	CASSGDRTNIQYF	TGCGCCAGCAGTGGGGACAGGACAAACATTCAGTACTTC
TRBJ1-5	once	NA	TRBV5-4	CAYHRKGVGNQPQHF	TGTGCCTACCATAGGAAGGGTGTGGGAAATCAGCCCCAGCATTTT
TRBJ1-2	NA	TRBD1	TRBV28	CASSLPPVGTGAHGYTF	TGTGCCAGCAGTTTACCCCCCGTGGGGACAGGGGCCCATGGCTACACCTTC
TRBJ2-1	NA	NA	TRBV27	CASSYDWTTRDNNEQFF	TGTGCCAGCAGTTACGACTGGACTACCAGGGATAACAATGAGCAGTTCTTC
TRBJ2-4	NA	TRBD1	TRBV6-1	CASSEARTGGRNIQYF	TGTGCCAGCAGTGAAGCCCGGACAGGGGGAAGGAACATTCAGTACTTC
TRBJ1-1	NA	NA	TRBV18	CASSPAGVAVNTEAFF	TGTGCCAGCTCACCAGCCGGGGTTGCAGTGAACACTGAAGCTTTCTTT
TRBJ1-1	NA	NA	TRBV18	CASSPSSRAMNTEAFF	TGTGCCAGCTCACCGTCCAGCAGGGCCATGAACACTGAAGCTTTCTTT
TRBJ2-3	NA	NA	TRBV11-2	CASTLAGTDTQYF	TGTGCCAGCACCCTCGCGGGCACAGATACGCAGTATTTT
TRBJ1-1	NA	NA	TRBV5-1	CASSLAGLTEAFF	TGCGCCAGCAGCTTGGCAGGGCTCACTGAAGCTTTCTTT
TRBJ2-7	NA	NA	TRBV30	CAWSEQSYEQHF	TGTGCCTGGAGTGAGCAGTCCTACGAGCAGCACTTC
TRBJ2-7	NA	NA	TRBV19	CASSIREGGYEQYF	TGTGCCAGTAGTATAAGGGAAGGGGGCTACGAGCAGTACTTC
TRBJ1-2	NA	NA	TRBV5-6	CASRAGGAFTALGGYTF	TGTGCCAGCAGAGCCGGAGGCGCCTTTACAGCCCTAGGAGGCTACACCTTC
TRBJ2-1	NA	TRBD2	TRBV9	CASSVGGTSGSSYNEQFF	TGTGCCAGCAGCGTAGGGGGGACTAGCGGAAGCTCCTACAATGAGCAGTTCTTC
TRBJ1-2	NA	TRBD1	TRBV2	CASSEPGQIVGYTF	TGTGCCAGCAGTGAACCGGGACAGATCGTAGGCTACACCTTC
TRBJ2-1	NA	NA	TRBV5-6	CASSWGRGGEQFF	TGTGCCAGCAGCTGGGGGCGGGGCGGTGAGCAGTTCTTC
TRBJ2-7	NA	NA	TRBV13	CASSRRPASYEQYF	TGTGCCAGCAGCAGGAGGCCAGCCTCCTACGAGCAGTACTTC
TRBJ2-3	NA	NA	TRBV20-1	CSARKGDTQYF	TGCAGTGCCAGGAAGGGAGATACGCAGTATTTT
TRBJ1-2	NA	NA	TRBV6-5	CASSYLGGGIGYTF	TGTGCCAGCAGTTACCTGGGGGGGGGTATTGGCTACACCTTC
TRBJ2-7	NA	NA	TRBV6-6	CASSYSAEQYF	TGTGCCAGCAGTTACAGTGCCGAGCAGTACTTC
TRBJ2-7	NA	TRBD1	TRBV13	CASSLLNRGYEQYF	TGTGCCAGCAGCTTACTTAACAGGGGCTACGAGCAGTACTTC
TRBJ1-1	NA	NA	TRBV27	CASSPGRMNTEAFF	TGTGCCAGCAGCCCGGGACGGATGAACACTGAAGCTTTCTTT
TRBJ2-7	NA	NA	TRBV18	CASSPRGAATYEQYF	TGTGCCAGCTCACCACGGGGGGCAGCAACCTACGAGCAGTACTTC
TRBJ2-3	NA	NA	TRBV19	CASSMTGTANTQYF	TGTGCCAGTAGTATGACCGGGACGGCGAATACGCAGTATTTT
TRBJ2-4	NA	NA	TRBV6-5	CASRGRGFGDIQYF	TGTGCCAGCAGGGGCAGGGGATTTGGAGACATTCAGTACTTC
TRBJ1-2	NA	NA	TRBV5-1	CASSLDRALNYGYTF	TGCGCCAGCAGCTTGGACAGGGCCTTAAACTATGGCTACACCTTC
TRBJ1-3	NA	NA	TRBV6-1	CASSERGALGNTIYF	TGTGCCAGCAGTGAACGGGGGGCGCTGGGAAACACCATATATTTT
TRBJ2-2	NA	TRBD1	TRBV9	CASSGQGPGELFF	TGTGCCAGCAGCGGACAGGGGCCCGGGGAGCTGTTTTTT
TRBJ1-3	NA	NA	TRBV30	CAWASGTGNTIYF	TGTGCCTGGGCTTCAGGGACTGGAAACACCATATATTTT
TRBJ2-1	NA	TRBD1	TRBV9	CASSVTGGASYNEQFF	TGTGCCAGCAGCGTTACAGGGGGCGCCTCCTACAATGAGCAGTTCTTC
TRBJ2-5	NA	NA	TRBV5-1	CASTETAQETQYF	TGCGCCAGCACCGAGACAGCCCAAGAGACCCAGTACTTC
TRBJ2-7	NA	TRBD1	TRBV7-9	CASSLGQGRNYEQYF	TGTGCCAGCAGCCTTGGACAGGGGAGGAACTACGAGCAGTACTTC
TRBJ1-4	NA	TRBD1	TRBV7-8	CASSPAGGFNEKLFF	TGTGCCAGCAGCCCGGCAGGGGGCTTTAATGAAAAACTGTTTTTT
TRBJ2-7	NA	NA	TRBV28	CASSLYGGPTYEQYF	TGTGCCAGCAGTTTATACGGCGGGCCCACCTACGAGCAGTACTTC
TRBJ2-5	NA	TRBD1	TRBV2	CASKGQGVSETQYF	TGTGCCAGCAAGGGACAGGGGGTATCAGAGACCCAGTACTTC
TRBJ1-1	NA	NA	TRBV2	CASSEASGPIDYEAFF	TGTGCCAGCAGTGAAGCGTCAGGACCTATAGACTATGAAGCTTTCTTT
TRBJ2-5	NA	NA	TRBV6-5	CASSYGWEETQYF	TGTGCCAGCAGTTACGGGTGGGAAGAGACCCAGTACTTC
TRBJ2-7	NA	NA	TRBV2	CATFDKGSFEQYF	TGTGCCACCTTCGACAAGGGGTCTTTCGAGCAGTACTTC
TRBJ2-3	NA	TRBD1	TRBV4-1	CASSLQGETHTDTQYF	TGCGCCAGCAGCTTACAGGGGGAAACCCACACAGATACGCAGTATTTT
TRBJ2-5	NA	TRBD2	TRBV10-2	CASNRGLAGGETQYF	TGCGCCAGCAACAGAGGACTAGCGGGGGGGGAGACCCAGTACTTC
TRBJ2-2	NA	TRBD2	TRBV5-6	CASSLVSAGVGDTGELFF	TGTGCCAGCAGCTTGGTCTCAGCGGGAGTTGGTGACACCGGGGAGCTGTTTTTT
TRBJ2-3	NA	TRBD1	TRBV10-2	CASSEENSGTGRKDTQYF	TGCGCCAGCAGTGAGGAAAATTCCGGGACAGGGCGTAAAGATACGCAGTATTTT
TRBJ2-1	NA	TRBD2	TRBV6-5	CASSSWSGRLYNEQFF	TGTGCCAGCAGTTCATGGTCCGGGAGGTTATACAATGAGCAGTTCTTC
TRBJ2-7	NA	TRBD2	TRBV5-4	CASSPGTSGSVQYF	TGTGCCAGCAGCCCGGGGACTAGCGGGAGTGTGCAGTACTTC
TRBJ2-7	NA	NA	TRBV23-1	CASSPALRQSAYEQYF	TGCGCCAGCAGTCCGGCTTTGAGGCAATCGGCCTACGAGCAGTACTTC
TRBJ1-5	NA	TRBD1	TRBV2	CASRQGADQPQHF	TGTGCCAGCCGGCAGGGGGCAGATCAGCCCCAGCATTTT
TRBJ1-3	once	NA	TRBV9	CASSVAQGGALGNTIYF	TGTGCCAGCAGCGTAGCTCAGGGAGGCGCGCTGGGAAACACCATATATTTT
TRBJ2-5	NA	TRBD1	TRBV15	CATSRDADTGGRQETQYF	TGTGCCACCAGCAGAGATGCTGATACAGGGGGCCGGCAAGAGACCCAGTACTTC
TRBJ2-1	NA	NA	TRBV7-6	CASSLEGASYNEQFF	TGTGCCAGCAGCTTAGAAGGGGCCTCCTACAATGAGCAGTTCTTC
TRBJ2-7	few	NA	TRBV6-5	CASSGNYEQYF	TGTGCCAGCAGTGGAAACTACGAGCAGTACTTC
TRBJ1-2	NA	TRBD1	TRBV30	CAWSPPGQGARNYGYTF	TGTGCCTGGAGTCCCCCGGGACAGGGGGCTAGGAACTATGGCTACACCTTC
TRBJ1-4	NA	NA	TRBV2	CASRDSRNEKLFF	TGTGCCAGCAGGGACAGCCGTAATGAAAAACTGTTTTTT
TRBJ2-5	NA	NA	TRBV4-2	CASSQEKGGETQYF	TGTGCCAGCAGCCAAGAGAAGGGGGGGGAGACCCAGTACTTC
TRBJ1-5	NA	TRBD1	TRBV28	CASRTGGNQPQHF	TGTGCCAGCAGGACAGGGGGCAATCAGCCCCAGCATTTT
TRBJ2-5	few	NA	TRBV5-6	CASSLDTQETQYF	TGTGCCAGCAGCTTGGACACCCAAGAGACCCAGTACTTC
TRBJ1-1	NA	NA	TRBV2	CASSERSWNTEAFF	TGTGCCAGCAGTGAACGGTCGTGGAACACTGAAGCTTTCTTT
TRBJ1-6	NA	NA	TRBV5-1	CASSLDGNSPLHF	TGCGCCAGCAGCTTGGACGGTAATTCACCCCTCCACTTT
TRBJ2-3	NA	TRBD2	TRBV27	CAAALSGTTDTQYF	TGTGCCGCCGCACTTAGCGGGACCACAGATACGCAGTATTTT
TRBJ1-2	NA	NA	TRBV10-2	CASSEQVDYGYTF	TGCGCCAGCAGTGAACAGGTGGACTATGGCTACACCTTC
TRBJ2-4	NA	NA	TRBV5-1	CASSLGEGTNLAKNIQYF	TGCGCCAGCAGCTTGGGAGAGGGGACCAACCTAGCCAAAAACATTCAGTACTTC